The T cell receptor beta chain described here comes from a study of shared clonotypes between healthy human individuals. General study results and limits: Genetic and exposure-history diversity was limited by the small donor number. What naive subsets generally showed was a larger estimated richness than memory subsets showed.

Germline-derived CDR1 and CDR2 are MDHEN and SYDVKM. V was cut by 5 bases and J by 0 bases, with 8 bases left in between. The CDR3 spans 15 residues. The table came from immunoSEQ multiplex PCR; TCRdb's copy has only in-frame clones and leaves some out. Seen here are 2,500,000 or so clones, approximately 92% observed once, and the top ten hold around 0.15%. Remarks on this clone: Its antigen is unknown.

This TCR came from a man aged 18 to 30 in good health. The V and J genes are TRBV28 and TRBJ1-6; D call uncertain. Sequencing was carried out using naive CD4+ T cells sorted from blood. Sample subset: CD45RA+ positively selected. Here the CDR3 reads CASSIESSYNSPLHF. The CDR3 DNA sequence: TGTGCCAGCAGTATAGAGAGCTCCTATAATTCACCCCTCCACTTT.